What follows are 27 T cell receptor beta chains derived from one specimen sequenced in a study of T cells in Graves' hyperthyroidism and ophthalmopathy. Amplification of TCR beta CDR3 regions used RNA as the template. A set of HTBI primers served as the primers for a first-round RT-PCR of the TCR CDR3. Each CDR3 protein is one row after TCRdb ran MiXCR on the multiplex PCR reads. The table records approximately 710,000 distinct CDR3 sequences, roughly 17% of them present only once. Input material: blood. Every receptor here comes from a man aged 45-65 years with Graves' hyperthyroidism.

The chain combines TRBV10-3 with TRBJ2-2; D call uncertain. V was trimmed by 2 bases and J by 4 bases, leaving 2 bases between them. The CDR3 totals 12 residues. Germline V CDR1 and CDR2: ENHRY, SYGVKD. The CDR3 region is CAISEVTGELFF. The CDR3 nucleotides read TGTGCCATCAGTGAGGTCACCGGGGAGCTGTTTTTT.

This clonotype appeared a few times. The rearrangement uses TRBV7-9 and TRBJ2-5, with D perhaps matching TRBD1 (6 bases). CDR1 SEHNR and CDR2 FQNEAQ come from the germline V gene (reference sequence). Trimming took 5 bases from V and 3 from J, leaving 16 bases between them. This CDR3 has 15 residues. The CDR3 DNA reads TGTGCCAGCAGCCCTACAAGGGGGTTGAAAGAGACCCAGTACTTC. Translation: CASSPTRGLKETQYF.

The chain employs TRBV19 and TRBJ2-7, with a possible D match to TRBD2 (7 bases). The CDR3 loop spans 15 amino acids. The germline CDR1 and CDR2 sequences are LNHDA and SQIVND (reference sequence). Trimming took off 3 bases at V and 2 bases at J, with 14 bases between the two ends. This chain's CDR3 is CASSIWGGQAYEQYF. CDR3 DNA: TGTGCCAGTAGTATCTGGGGGGGGCAGGCCTACGAGCAGTACTTC.

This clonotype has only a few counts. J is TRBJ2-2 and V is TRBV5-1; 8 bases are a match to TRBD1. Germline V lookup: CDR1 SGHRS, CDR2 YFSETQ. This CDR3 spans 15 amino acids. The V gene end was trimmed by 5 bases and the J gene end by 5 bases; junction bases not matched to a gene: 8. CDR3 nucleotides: TGCGCCAGCAGTCAGGACAGGGTCGGGACCGGGGAGCTGTTTTTT. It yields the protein CASSQDRVGTGELFF.

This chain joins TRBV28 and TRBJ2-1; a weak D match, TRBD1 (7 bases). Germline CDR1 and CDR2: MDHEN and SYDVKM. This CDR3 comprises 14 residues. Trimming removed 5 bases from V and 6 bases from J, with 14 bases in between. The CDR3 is CASSTRQGGNEQFF. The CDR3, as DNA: TGTGCCAGCAGTACTCGACAGGGAGGCAATGAGCAGTTCTTC. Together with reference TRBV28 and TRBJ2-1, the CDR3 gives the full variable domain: DVKVTQSSRYLVKRTGEKVFLECVQDMDHENMFWYRQDPGLGLRLIYFSYDVKMKEKGDIPEGYSVSREKKERFSLILESASTNQTSMYLCASSTRQGGNEQFFGPGTRLTVL.

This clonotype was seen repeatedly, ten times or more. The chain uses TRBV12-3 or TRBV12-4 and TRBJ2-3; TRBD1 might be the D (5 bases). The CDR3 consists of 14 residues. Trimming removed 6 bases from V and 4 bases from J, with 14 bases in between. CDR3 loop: CASSTRQSADTQYF. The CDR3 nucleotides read TGTGCCAGCAGCACCAGACAGAGCGCAGATACGCAGTATTTT.

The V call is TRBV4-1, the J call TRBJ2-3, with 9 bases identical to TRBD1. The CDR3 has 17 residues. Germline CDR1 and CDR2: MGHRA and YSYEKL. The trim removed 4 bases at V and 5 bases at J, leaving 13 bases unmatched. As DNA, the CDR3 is TGCGCCAGCAGCCCGCAAGGTACAGGGGGCGAATTAGATACGCAGTATTTT. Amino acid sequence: CASSPQGTGGELDTQYF.

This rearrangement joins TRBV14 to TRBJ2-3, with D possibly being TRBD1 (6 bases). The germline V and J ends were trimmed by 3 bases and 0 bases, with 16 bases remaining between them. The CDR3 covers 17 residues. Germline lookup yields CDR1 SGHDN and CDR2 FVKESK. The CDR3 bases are TGTGCCAGCAGCCACCAACCGGGACACCGAAGCACAGATACGCAGTATTTT. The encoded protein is CASSHQPGHRSTDTQYF.

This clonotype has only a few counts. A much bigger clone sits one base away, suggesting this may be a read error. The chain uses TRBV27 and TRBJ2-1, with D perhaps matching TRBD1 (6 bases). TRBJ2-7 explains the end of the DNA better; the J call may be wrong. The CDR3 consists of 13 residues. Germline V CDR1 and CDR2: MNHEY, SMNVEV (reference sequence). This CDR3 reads CASSYRVGNEQYF. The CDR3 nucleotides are TGTGCCAGCAGTTACAGGGTAGGCAATGAGCAGTACTTC.

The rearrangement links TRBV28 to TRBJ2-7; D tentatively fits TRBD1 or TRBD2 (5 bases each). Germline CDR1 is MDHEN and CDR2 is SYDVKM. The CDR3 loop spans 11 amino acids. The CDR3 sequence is CVSGTAYEQYF. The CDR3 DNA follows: TGTGTCAGTGGGACCGCCTACGAGCAGTACTTC. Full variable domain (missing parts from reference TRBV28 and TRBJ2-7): DVKVTQSSRYLVKRTGEKVFLECVQDMDHENMFWYRQDPGLGLRLIYFSYDVKMKEKGDIPEGYSVSREKKERFSLILESASTNQTSMYLCVSGTAYEQYFGPGTRLTVT.

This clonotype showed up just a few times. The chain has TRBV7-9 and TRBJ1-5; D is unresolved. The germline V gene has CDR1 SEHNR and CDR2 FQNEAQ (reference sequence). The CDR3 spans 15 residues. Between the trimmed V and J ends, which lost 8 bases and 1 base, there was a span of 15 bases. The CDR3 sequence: CASRRTGRSNQPQHF. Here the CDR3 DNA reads TGTGCCAGCCGACGGACTGGCAGAAGCAATCAGCCCCAGCATTTT.

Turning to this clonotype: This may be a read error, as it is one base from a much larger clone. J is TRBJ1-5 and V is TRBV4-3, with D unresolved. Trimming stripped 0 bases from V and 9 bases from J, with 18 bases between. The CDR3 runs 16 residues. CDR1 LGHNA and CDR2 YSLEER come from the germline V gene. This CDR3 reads CASSQDYRAGDLPQHF. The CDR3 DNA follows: TGCGCCAGCAGCCAAGATTATCGGGCTGGGGATCTGCCCCAGCATTTT.

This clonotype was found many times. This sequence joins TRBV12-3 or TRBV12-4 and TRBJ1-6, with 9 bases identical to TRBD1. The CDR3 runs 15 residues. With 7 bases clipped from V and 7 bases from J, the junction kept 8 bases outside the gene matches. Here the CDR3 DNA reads TGTGCCAGCACCCGGGACAGGGTGAGGAATTCACCCCTCCACTTT. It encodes CASTRDRVRNSPLHF.

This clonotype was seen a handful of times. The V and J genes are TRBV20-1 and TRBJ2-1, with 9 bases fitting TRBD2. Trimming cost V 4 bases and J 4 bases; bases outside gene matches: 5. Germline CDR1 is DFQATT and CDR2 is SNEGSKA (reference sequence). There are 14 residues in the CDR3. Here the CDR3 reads CSATSGTRYNEQFF. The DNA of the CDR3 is TGCAGTGCTACTAGCGGGACCCGGTACAATGAGCAGTTCTTC.

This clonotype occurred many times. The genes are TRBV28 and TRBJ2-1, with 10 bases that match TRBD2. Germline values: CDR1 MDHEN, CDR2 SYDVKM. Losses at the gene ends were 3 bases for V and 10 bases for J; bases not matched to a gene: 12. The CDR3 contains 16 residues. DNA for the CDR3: TGTGCCAGCAGTTTCGAGGGGATAGCGGGAGGATGGGAGCAGTTCTTC. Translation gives CASSFEGIAGGWEQFF.

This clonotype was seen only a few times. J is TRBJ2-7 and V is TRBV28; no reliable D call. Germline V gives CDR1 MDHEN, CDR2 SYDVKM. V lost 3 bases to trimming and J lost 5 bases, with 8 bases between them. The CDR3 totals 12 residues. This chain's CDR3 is CASSFSADEQYF. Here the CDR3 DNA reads TGTGCCAGCAGTTTTTCAGCAGACGAGCAGTACTTC.

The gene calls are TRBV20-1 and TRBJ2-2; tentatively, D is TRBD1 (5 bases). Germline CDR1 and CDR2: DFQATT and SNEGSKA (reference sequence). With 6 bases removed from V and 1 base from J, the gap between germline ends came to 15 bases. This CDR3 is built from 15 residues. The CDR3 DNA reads TGCAGTGCAGAGGATTCAGGACAGAACACCGGGGAGCTGTTTTTT. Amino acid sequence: CSAEDSGQNTGELFF.

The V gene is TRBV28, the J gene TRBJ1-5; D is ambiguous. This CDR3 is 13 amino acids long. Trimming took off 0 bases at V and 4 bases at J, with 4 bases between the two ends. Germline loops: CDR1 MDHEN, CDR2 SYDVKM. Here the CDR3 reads CASSLWKNQPQHF. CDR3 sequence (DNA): TGTGCCAGCAGTTTATGGAAAAATCAGCCCCAGCATTTT. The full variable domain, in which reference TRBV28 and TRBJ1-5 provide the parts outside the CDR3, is DVKVTQSSRYLVKRTGEKVFLECVQDMDHENMFWYRQDPGLGLRLIYFSYDVKMKEKGDIPEGYSVSREKKERFSLILESASTNQTSMYLCASSLWKNQPQHFGDGTRLSIL.

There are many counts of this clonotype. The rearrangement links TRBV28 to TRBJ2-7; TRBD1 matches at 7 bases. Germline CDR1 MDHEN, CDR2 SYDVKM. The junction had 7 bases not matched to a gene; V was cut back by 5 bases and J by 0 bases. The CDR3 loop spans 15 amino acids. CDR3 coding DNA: TGTGCCAGCAGTCCGACCGGGACAGCCTCCTACGAGCAGTACTTC. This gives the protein CASSPTGTASYEQYF.

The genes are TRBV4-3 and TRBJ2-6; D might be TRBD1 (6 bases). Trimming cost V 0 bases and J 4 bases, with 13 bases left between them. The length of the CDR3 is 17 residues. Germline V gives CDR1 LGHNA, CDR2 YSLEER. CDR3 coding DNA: TGCGCCAGCAGCCAAGAGGGGGCCCCCGGAGGGGCCAACGTCCTGACTTTC. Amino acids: CASSQEGAPGGANVLTF.

CDR3 residues: CASSIQGATTDTQYF. CDR3 in DNA: TGCGCCAGCAGCATACAGGGGGCGACCACAGATACGCAGTATTTT. The chain has TRBV5-1 and TRBJ2-3, with 9 bases aligning to TRBD1. CDR1 and CDR2 from the germline V gene are SGHRS and YFSETQ. The CDR3 sequence is 15 residues long. Unmatched junction bases numbered 5, after V lost 4 bases and J lost 2 bases.

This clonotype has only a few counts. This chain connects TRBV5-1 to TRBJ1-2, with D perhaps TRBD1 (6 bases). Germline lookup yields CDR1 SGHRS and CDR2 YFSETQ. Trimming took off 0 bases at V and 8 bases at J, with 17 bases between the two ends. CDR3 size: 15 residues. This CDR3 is CASSLAPTGLRGYTF. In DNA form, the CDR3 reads TGCGCCAGCAGCTTGGCCCCGACAGGACTAAGGGGCTACACCTTC.

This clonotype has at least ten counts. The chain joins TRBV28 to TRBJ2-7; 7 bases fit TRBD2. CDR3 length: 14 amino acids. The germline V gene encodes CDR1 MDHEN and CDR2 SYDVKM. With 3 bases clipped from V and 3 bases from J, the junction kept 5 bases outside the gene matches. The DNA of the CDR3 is TGTGCCAGCAGTTTCTCTAGCGGCCGCTACGAGCAGTACTTC. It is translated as CASSFSSGRYEQYF. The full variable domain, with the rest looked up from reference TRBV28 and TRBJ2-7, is DVKVTQSSRYLVKRTGEKVFLECVQDMDHENMFWYRQDPGLGLRLIYFSYDVKMKEKGDIPEGYSVSREKKERFSLILESASTNQTSMYLCASSFSSGRYEQYFGPGTRLTVT.

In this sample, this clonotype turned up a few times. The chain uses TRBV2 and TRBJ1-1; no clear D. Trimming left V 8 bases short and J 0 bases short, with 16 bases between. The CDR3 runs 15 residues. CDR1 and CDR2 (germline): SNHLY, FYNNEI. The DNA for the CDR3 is TGTGCCAGCCCACCCTACGCAGGAGTGAACACTGAAGCTTTCTTT. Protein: CASPPYAGVNTEAFF.

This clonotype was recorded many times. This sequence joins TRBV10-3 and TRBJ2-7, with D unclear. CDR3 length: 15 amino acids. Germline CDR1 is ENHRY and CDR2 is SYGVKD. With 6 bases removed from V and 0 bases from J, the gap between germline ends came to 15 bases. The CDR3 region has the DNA TGTGCCATCAGCGCGAGCGATACCAGCTCCTACGAGCAGTACTTC. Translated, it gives CAISASDTSSYEQYF.

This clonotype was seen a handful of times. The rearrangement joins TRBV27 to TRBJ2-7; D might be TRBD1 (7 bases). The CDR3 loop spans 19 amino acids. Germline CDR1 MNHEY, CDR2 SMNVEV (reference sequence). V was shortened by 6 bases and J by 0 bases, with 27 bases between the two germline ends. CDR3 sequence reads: CASSFTEGAKSPSSYEQYF. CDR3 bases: TGTGCCAGCAGCTTTACGGAGGGGGCCAAGTCTCCAAGCTCCTACGAGCAGTACTTC.

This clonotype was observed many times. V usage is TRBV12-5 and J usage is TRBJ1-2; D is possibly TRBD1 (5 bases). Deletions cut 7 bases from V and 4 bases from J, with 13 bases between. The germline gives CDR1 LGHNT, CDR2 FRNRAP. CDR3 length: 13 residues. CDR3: CASAPGGGYGYTF. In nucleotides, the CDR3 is TGTGCTAGTGCCCCTGGTGGGGGCTATGGCTACACCTTC.